The 5 T cell receptor beta chains below all came from one sample that was sequenced in a study of regulatory T cells in long-lasting Graves disease. Libraries of TCR beta came from iRepertoire HTBI primers plus Arm-PCR of CDR3 regions. MiXCR, run by TCRdb on the multiplex PCR reads, gives a single entry per CDR3 protein. Of under 450,000 distinct CDR3 sequences listed, approximately 25% are singletons. Time point: persistent/refractory GD, antithyroid drugs over 5 years with positive TRAb. Researchers made the TCR library from RNA that was extracted from PBMCs. This sample comprised peripheral blood mononuclear cells (PBMCs), obtained when the disease was refractory, from a patient treated with antithyroid drugs. The source is a woman in her forties with Graves disease.

The V gene is TRBV5-1, the J gene TRBJ2-7; 10 bases agree with TRBD2. The CDR3 totals 15 residues. Germline V CDR1 and CDR2: SGHRS, YFSETQ. With 4 bases clipped from V and 0 bases from J, the junction kept 4 bases outside the gene matches. This chain's CDR3 is CASSKGTSASYEQYF. CDR3 coding DNA: TGCGCCAGCAGCAAAGGGACTAGCGCCTCCTACGAGCAGTACTTC. Full variable domain (remainder filled in from reference TRBV5-1 and TRBJ2-7): KAGVTQTPRYLIKTRGQQVTLSCSPISGHRSVSWYQQTPGQGLQFLFEYFSETQRNKGNFPGRFSGRQFSNSRSEMNVSTLELGDSALYLCASSKGTSASYEQYFGPGTRLTVT.

This clonotype was recorded a few times. Compared with germline, one end of the junction differs, possibly owing to a read error. The chain recombines TRBV7-9 with TRBJ1-2, with 8 bases identical to TRBD1. CDR3 size: 15 residues. Germline assignment: CDR1 SEHNR and CDR2 FQNEAQ (reference sequence). The CDR3 sequence: CASSLGQGGYYGYTF. The CDR3 DNA follows: TGTGCCAGCAGTTTAGGACAGGGAGGTTACTATGGCTACACCTTC.

J is TRBJ1-1 and V is TRBV5-1; D ambiguous. Trimming took off 2 bases at V and 0 bases at J, with 11 bases between the two ends. The CDR3 covers 15 residues. CDR1 and CDR2 from the germline V gene are SGHRS and YFSETQ. This CDR3 is CASSFRARMNTEAFF. The CDR3 region has the DNA TGCGCCAGCAGCTTTCGGGCCAGGATGAACACTGAAGCTTTCTTT. The full variable domain, rest sourced from reference TRBV5-1 and TRBJ1-1, is KAGVTQTPRYLIKTRGQQVTLSCSPISGHRSVSWYQQTPGQGLQFLFEYFSETQRNKGNFPGRFSGRQFSNSRSEMNVSTLELGDSALYLCASSFRARMNTEAFFGQGTRLTVV.

About this clonotype: A read error may explain this, as a much larger clone is one base away. V gene TRBV6-1 combines with J gene TRBJ2-7; 7 bases are a match to TRBD2. Germline V gene sequence: CDR1 MNHNS, CDR2 SASEGT. CDR3 size: 15 residues. The CDR3 DNA is TGTGTCACCAAGCCCAGGGCGGGAGAAGGGTACGAGCAGTACTTC. This sequence encodes CVTKPRAGEGYEQYF.

The table lists this clonotype with many counts. The chain joins TRBV28 to TRBJ1-6, with D uncertain. CDR1 MDHEN and CDR2 SYDVKM come from the germline V gene. V shed 2 bases and J shed 10 bases, with 15 bases lying between them. This CDR3 is built from 15 residues. As DNA, the CDR3 is TGTGCCAGCAGTTTACCCGTCCTCGGGGTGTCACCCCTCCACTTT. It is translated as CASSLPVLGVSPLHF.